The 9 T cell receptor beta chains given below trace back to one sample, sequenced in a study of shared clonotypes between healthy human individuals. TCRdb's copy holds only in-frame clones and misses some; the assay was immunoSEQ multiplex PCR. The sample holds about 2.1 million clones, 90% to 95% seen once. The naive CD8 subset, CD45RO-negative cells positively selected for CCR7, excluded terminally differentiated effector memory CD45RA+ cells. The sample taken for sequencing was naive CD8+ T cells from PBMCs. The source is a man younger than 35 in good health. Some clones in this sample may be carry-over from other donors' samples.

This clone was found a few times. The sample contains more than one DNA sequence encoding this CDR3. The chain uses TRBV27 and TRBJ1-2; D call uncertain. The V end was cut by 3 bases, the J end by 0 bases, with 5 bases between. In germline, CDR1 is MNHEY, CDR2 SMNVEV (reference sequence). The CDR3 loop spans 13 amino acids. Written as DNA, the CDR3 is TGTGCCAGCAGTTTTGGCGCTAACTATGGCTACACCTTC. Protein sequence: CASSFGANYGYTF.

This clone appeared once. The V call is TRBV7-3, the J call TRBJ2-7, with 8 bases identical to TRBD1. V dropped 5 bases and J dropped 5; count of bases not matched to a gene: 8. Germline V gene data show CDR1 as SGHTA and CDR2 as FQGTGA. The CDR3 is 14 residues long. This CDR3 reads CASSPAGGLDEQYF. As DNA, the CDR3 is TGTGCCAGCAGCCCCGCAGGGGGCCTTGACGAGCAGTACTTC.

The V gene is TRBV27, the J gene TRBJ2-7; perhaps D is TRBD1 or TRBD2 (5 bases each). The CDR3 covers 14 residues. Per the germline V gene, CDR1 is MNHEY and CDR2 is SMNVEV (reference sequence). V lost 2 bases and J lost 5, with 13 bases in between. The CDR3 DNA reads TGTGCCAGCAGTTTAGCTATCCGGGGCCACGAGCAGTACTTC. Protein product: CASSLAIRGHEQYF.

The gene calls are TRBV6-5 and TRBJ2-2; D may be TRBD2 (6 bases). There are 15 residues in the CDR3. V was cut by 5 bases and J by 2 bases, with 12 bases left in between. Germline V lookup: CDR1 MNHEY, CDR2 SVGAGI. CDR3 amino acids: CASSPWDFNTGELFF. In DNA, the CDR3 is TGTGCCAGCAGTCCCTGGGACTTCAACACCGGGGAGCTGTTTTTT.

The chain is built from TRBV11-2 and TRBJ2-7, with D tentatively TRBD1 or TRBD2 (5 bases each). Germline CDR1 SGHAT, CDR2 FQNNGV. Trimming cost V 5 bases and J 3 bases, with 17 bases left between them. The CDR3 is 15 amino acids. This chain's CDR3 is CASSLRGQGYYEQYF. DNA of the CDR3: TGTGCCAGCAGCCTCCGGGGTCAGGGCTACTACGAGCAGTACTTC.

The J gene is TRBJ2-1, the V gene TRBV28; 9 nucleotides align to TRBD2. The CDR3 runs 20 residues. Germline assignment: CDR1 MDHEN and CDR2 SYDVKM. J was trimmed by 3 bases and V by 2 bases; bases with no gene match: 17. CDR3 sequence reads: CASSLPLAGHALTIYNEQFF. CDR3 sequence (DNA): TGTGCCAGCAGTTTACCCCTAGCGGGACACGCCCTCACGATCTACAATGAGCAGTTCTTC.

The CDR3: CASSSTPDSPERDGYTF. DNA of the CDR3: TGCGCCAGCAGCTCAACGCCGGACTCTCCGGAAAGGGATGGCTACACCTTC. The chain has TRBV5-1 and TRBJ1-2, with D unclear. The CDR3 has 17 residues. Trimming cost V 3 bases and J 6 bases, with 24 bases left between them. Looked up from germline, CDR1 is SGHRS and CDR2 is YFSETQ.

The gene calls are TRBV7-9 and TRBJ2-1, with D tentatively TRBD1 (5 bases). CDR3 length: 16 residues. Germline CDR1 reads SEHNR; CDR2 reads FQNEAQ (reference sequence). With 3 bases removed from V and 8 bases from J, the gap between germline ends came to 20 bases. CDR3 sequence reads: CASSFPLGRANDEQFF. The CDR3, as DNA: TGTGCCAGCAGCTTCCCCCTCGGCAGGGCTAACGATGAGCAGTTCTTC.

The CDR3 bases are TGCGCCAGCAGTGAAAGTGATGAACTAGCGGGAGCCCCCTACAATGAGCAGTTCTTC. The encoded protein is CASSESDELAGAPYNEQFF. This chain uses TRBV10-2 with TRBJ2-1, with TRBD2 identical over 11 bases. Trimming at V came to 3 bases and at J to 2 bases, leaving 12 bases not matched to a gene. The CDR3 spans 19 residues. Germline CDR1 WSHSY, CDR2 SAAADI.